The 26 T cell receptor beta chains below all came from one sample that was sequenced in a study of blood T cell repertoires in COVID-19. Libraries were prepared by immunoSEQ multiplex PCR; TCRdb keeps only in-frame clonotypes and omits some of them. In the table there are about 120,000 clones, about 89% of which are singletons. Sequencing was performed on peripheral blood. Source of these receptors: a man in his sixties with COVID-19, enrolled during active disease.

This chain uses TRBV11-2 with TRBJ1-6; D remains ambiguous. The CDR3 runs to 14 residues. CDR1 is SGHAT and CDR2 is FQNNGV in the germline V gene. The germline V and J ends were trimmed by 3 bases and 7 bases, with 10 bases remaining between them. CDR3 sequence reads: CASSFPGLNSPLHF. CDR3 sequence (DNA): TGTGCCAGCAGCTTCCCCGGACTGAATTCACCCCTCCACTTT. Combining the CDR3 with reference TRBV11-2 and TRBJ1-6 gives the whole variable domain EAGVAQSPRYKIIEKRQSVAFWCNPISGHATLYWYQQILGQGPKLLIQFQNNGVVDDSQLPKDRFSAERLKGVDSTLKIQPAKLEDSAVYLCASSFPGLNSPLHFGNGTRLTVT.

The J gene is TRBJ1-6, the V gene TRBV7-9; D is unresolved. Trimming left V 3 bases short and J 4 bases short, with 10 bases between. The CDR3 spans 15 residues. CDR1 is SEHNR and CDR2 is FQNEAQ in the germline V gene (reference sequence). For the CDR3, the DNA is TGTGCCAGCAGCTTGTCAACGAGTTATAATTCACCCCTCCACTTT. This codes for CASSLSTSYNSPLHF.

This chain joins TRBV11-2 and TRBJ2-5; 8 nucleotides agree with TRBD2. The V segment lost 5 bases and the J segment 5 bases; nucleotides outside the gene matches: 10. Germline V lookup: CDR1 SGHAT, CDR2 FQNNGV. CDR3 length equals 15 residues. The CDR3 DNA reads TGTGCCAGCAGCCTATCGGGACTAGTCGGTGAGACCCAGTACTTC. Its protein is CASSLSGLVGETQYF.

About this clone: A read error may produce the germline difference seen at one junction end. This sequence joins TRBV5-1 and TRBJ2-2; a weak D match, TRBD2 (5 bases). Germline CDR1 and CDR2: SGHRS and YFSETQ. The CDR3 spans 13 residues. CDR3 DNA sequence: TGCGCCAGCAGCCTAGGGCTATCCGGGGAGCTATTTTTT. Amino acid sequence: CASSLGLSGELFF.

The rearrangement links TRBV5-6 to TRBJ1-2; TRBD1 might be the D (5 bases). Germline CDR1 reads SGHDT; CDR2 reads YYEEEE. The CDR3 spans 13 residues. Trimming took 3 bases from V and 4 from J, leaving 10 bases between them. In DNA form, the CDR3 reads TGTGCCAGCAGCTCTGCGGGGGGCTATGGCTACACCTTC. The encoded protein is CASSSAGGYGYTF.

The chain recombines TRBV6-5 with TRBJ1-2; 8 bases agree with TRBD1. V was pared by 2 bases and J by 8 bases, with 13 bases of the junction left unmatched. The germline gives CDR1 MNHEY, CDR2 SVGAGI. The CDR3 extends over 16 amino acids. This chain's CDR3 is CASSYRMTGAIRGYTF. The DNA for the CDR3 is TGTGCCAGCAGTTACCGGATGACAGGGGCAATCCGGGGCTACACCTTC.

The chain recombines TRBV7-6 with TRBJ2-2; D ambiguous. V gave up 1 base and J gave up 5 bases, with 11 bases separating them. The CDR3 runs to 15 residues. Germline V gene sequence: CDR1 SGHVS, CDR2 FNYEAQ. DNA of the CDR3: TGTGCCAGCAGCTTAGGTAGTAGCCGGACCGGGGAGCTGTTTTTT. Translating it yields CASSLGSSRTGELFF.

The chain has TRBV6-5 and TRBJ2-7, with 7 bases matching TRBD1. Germline V CDR1 and CDR2: MNHEY, SVGAGI. The junction had 4 bases not matched to a gene; V was cut back by 2 bases and J by 3 bases. The CDR3 totals 14 residues. CDR3 coding DNA: TGTGCCAGCAGTTACACCAGGGACAGCTACGAGCAGTACTTC. Protein: CASSYTRDSYEQYF.

The chain combines TRBV19 with TRBJ1-5, with 7 nucleotides matching TRBD1. CDR1 is LNHDA and CDR2 is SQIVND in the germline V gene (reference sequence). Trimming cost V 3 bases and J 5 bases; bases outside gene matches: 7. The CDR3 loop spans 15 amino acids. The CDR3 loop is CASSMGGQWDQPQHF. CDR3 nucleotides: TGTGCCAGTAGTATGGGGGGACAGTGGGATCAGCCCCAGCATTTT.

The chain combines TRBV5-1 with TRBJ2-2; D is possibly TRBD1 (6 bases). V lost 0 bases and J lost 4, with 10 bases in between. The CDR3 has 15 residues. CDR1 is SGHRS and CDR2 is YFSETQ in the germline V gene. DNA for the CDR3: TGCGCCAGCAGCTTGGTGTTAGGGGGCACCGGGGAGCTGTTTTTT. This sequence encodes CASSLVLGGTGELFF.

The chain uses TRBV7-9 and TRBJ1-2, with D possibly being TRBD1 (5 bases). CDR3 length: 14 amino acids. Trimming cost V 8 bases and J 3 bases, with 16 bases left between them. The germline V gene has CDR1 SEHNR and CDR2 FQNEAQ (reference sequence). Here the CDR3 reads CASVRGGDYYGYTF. The CDR3 coding sequence is TGTGCCAGCGTTAGGGGAGGGGACTACTATGGCTACACCTTC.

This clone was observed a single time. The CDR3 sequence is CASRATDYEQYF. The CDR3 nucleotides are TGTGCCAGCAGGGCGACAGATTACGAGCAGTACTTC. The J gene is TRBJ2-7, the V gene TRBV28; D possibly corresponds to TRBD1 (5 bases). The CDR3 contains 12 residues. The germline V and J ends were trimmed by 6 bases and 4 bases, with 10 bases remaining between them. The germline V gene encodes CDR1 MDHEN and CDR2 SYDVKM.

The V and J genes are TRBV28 and TRBJ1-1, with D perhaps TRBD1 (5 bases). The CDR3 runs to 15 residues. Trimming left V 2 bases short and J 11 bases short, with 21 bases between. Germline V gene sequence: CDR1 MDHEN, CDR2 SYDVKM. The CDR3 sequence is CASSLGGVGRGTAFF. CDR3 bases: TGTGCCAGCAGTTTAGGCGGAGTTGGTAGGGGTACGGCTTTCTTT.

V and J are TRBV5-1 and TRBJ1-1, with D perhaps TRBD1 (5 bases). Germline V gives CDR1 SGHRS, CDR2 YFSETQ. The ends were cut back, 0 bases at V and 5 bases at J, with 8 bases in the middle. The CDR3 has 13 amino acids. DNA for the CDR3: TGCGCCAGCAGCTTGGCGACAGATACTGAAGCTTTCTTT. Translated, it gives CASSLATDTEAFF.

The V call is TRBV6-5, the J call TRBJ2-5, with TRBD2 as a possible D gene (6 bases). Germline loops: CDR1 MNHEY, CDR2 SVGAGI. The CDR3 runs 14 residues. V lost 0 bases and J lost 2, with 7 bases in between. DNA of the CDR3: TGTGCCAGCAGTTACTCGGGACTTCAAGAGACCCAGTACTTC. Protein: CASSYSGLQETQYF.

The chain joins TRBV13 to TRBJ2-3; 8 bases line up with TRBD2. CDR3 length: 14 residues. With 8 bases clipped from V and 0 bases from J, the junction kept 4 bases outside the gene matches. Germline CDR1 and CDR2: PRHDT and FYEKMQ (reference sequence). CDR3 in amino acids: CASGAGGSTDTQYF. CDR3 sequence (DNA): TGTGCCAGCGGGGCGGGGGGTAGCACAGATACGCAGTATTTT.

The chain couples TRBV7-9 to TRBJ2-1; a possible D gene is TRBD1 (5 bases). The V and J ends lost 5 bases and 4 bases respectively, with 21 bases between them. The CDR3 has 17 residues. Germline CDR1 and CDR2: SEHNR and FQNEAQ (reference sequence). CDR3 residues: CASSQGFAGNIYNEQFF. CDR3 DNA sequence: TGTGCCAGCAGCCAGGGATTTGCAGGGAATATATACAATGAGCAGTTCTTC.

This chain uses TRBV19 with TRBJ2-1; TRBD1 matches at 10 bases. The J segment lost 0 bases and the V segment lost 7 bases, leaving 9 bases of the junction unmatched. Germline values: CDR1 LNHDA, CDR2 SQIVND (reference sequence). This CDR3 has 17 residues. As DNA, the CDR3 is TGTGCCAGTATGGGGACAGGGGTCCCGAGCTCCTACAATGAGCAGTTCTTC. This gives the protein CASMGTGVPSSYNEQFF. Complete variable domain (other parts from reference TRBV19 and TRBJ2-1): DGGITQSPKYLFRKEGQNVTLSCEQNLNHDAMYWYRQDPGQGLRLIYYSQIVNDFQKGDIAEGYSVSREKKESFPLTVTSAQKNPTAFYLCASMGTGVPSSYNEQFFGPGTRLTVL.

This chain uses TRBV18 with TRBJ1-1, with D unclear. Germline CDR1 is KGHSH and CDR2 is LQKENI. This CDR3 contains 15 residues. V gave up 0 bases and J gave up 0 bases, with 8 bases separating them. This chain's CDR3 is CASSPPNTLNTEAFF. The CDR3 DNA sequence: TGTGCCAGCTCACCACCGAACACCTTGAACACTGAAGCTTTCTTT.

The CDR3 nucleotides read TGTGCCAGCACCCACTATAGGGAGGGAGATACGCAGTATTTT. This translates into CASTHYREGDTQYF. V is TRBV6-5 and J is TRBJ2-3; the match to TRBD2 covers 7 bases. Germline CDR1 and CDR2: MNHEY and SVGAGI. V trimming: 7 bases; J trimming: 5 bases; junction bases outside the gene matches: 9. The length of the CDR3 is 14 residues.

J is TRBJ1-1 and V is TRBV29-1, with D perhaps TRBD1 (6 bases). The length of the CDR3 is 11 residues. The germline CDR1 and CDR2 sequences are SQVTM and ANQGSEA. Trimming cost V 7 bases and J 5 bases, with 11 bases left between them. The CDR3 reads CSAPRGTEAFF. The CDR3 coding sequence is TGCAGCGCACCCAGGGGAACTGAAGCTTTCTTT.

The V and J genes are TRBV6-5 and TRBJ2-1; D unclear. V lost 3 bases and J lost 6, with 6 bases in between. Germline V CDR1 and CDR2: MNHEY, SVGAGI. The CDR3 extends over 12 amino acids. The CDR3 DNA is TGTGCCAGCAGTTATGGCGGCAATGAGCAGTTCTTC. Its translation: CASSYGGNEQFF.

This chain joins TRBV28 and TRBJ1-2; TRBD1 matches 7 bases. CDR1 and CDR2 (germline): MDHEN, SYDVKM. Losses at the gene ends were 10 bases for V and 3 bases for J; bases not matched to a gene: 8. This CDR3 spans 13 amino acids. CDR3 residues: CATEQGRDYGYTF. CDR3 coding DNA: TGTGCCACCGAACAGGGGAGAGACTATGGCTACACCTTC.

V is TRBV2 and J is TRBJ1-4; perhaps TRBD1 as D (6 bases). The CDR3 is 14 amino acids. CDR1 is SNHLY and CDR2 is FYNNEI in the germline V gene. V lost 2 bases to trimming and J lost 8 bases, with 12 bases between them. CDR3 protein: CASSERGMREKLFF. DNA of the CDR3: TGTGCCAGCAGTGAAAGGGGGATGCGCGAAAAACTGTTTTTT.

The rearrangement uses TRBV7-2 and TRBJ1-2; 12 nucleotides match TRBD1. This CDR3 has 16 amino acids. Germline CDR1 reads SGHTA; CDR2 reads FQGNSA. V dropped 2 bases and J dropped 2; count of bases not matched to a gene: 3. The CDR3 sequence: CASSLPGTGGNYGYTF. CDR3 sequence (DNA): TGTGCCAGCAGCTTACCAGGGACAGGGGGCAACTATGGCTACACCTTC.

The rearrangement joins TRBV7-9 to TRBJ2-2, with a weak D call TRBD2 (6 bases). Trimming removed 4 bases from V and 3 bases from J, with 12 bases in between. CDR3 size: 15 residues. Per germline, CDR1 SEHNR and CDR2 FQNEAQ (reference sequence). The CDR3 here is CASSWTWGDTGELFF. In DNA form, the CDR3 reads TGTGCCAGCAGCTGGACATGGGGGGACACCGGGGAGCTGTTTTTT.